Reported below is one TCR beta chain. The target antigen is unknown. The sample originates from a study of OX40 agonist ivuxolimab in advanced cancers. The trim removed 8 bases at V and 0 bases at J, leaving 7 bases unmatched. This CDR3 region has 14 residues. The germline V gene has CDR1 GTSNPN and CDR2 SVGIG (reference sequence). General study findings and limits: Fewer expanded clones were found on average in CD4+ than in CD8+ T cells.

Produced via immunoSEQ multiplex PCR; TCRdb's table is partial and in-frame only. The table lists about 50,000 clones, approximately 86% of them singletons. The clonotype originates from an adult with an advanced solid tumor such as melanoma, head and neck, liver or kidney cancer. The chain carries TRBV30 and TRBJ2-1; 7 positions agree with TRBD2. The input for sequencing was CD4+ or CD8+ T cells sorted from blood, taken in a trial of the OX40 agonist ivuxolimab. The chain's CDR3 is CAGAGGSSYNEQFF. CDR3 coding DNA: TGTGCCGGCGCCGGGGGGAGCTCCTACAATGAGCAGTTCTTC.